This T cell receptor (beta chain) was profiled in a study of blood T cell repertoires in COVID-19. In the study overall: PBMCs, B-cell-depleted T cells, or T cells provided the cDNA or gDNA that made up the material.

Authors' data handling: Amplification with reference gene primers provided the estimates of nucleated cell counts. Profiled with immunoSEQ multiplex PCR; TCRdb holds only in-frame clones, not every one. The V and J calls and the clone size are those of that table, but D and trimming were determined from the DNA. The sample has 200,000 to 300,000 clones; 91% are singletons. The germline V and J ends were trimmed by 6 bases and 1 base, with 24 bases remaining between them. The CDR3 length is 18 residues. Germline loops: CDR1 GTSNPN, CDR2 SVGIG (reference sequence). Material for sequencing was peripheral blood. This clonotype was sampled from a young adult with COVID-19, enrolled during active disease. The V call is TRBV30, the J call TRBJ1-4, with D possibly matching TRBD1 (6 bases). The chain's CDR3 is CACRTPTDRPGTNEKLFF. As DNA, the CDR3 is TGTGCCTGCAGAACACCAACTGACAGGCCTGGAACTAATGAAAAACTGTTTTTT.